This T cell receptor beta chain was obtained from a study of T cells in Graves' hyperthyroidism and ophthalmopathy. Regarding the study as a whole: Blood samples included most of the expanded thyroid clonotypes exceeding 0.001. The model anticipated ophthalmopathy a median about 7 months pre-onset.

Only a few counts were recorded for this clonotype. The antigen is unknown. This may come from a read error, since a much larger clone is one base off. The germline V and J ends were trimmed by 10 bases and 7 bases, with 22 bases remaining between them. This CDR3 has 14 residues. Germline assignment: CDR1 MDHEN and CDR2 SYDVKM. Patients affected by ophthalmopathy presented a Clinical Activity Score of at least 3, a NOSPECS grade of at least 4, and disease duration below 3 months. RNA transcripts were the template for amplifying TCR beta CDR3 regions. HTBI primers were the set used in a first-round RT-PCR of the TCR CDR3. TCRdb redid the calling of the multiplex PCR reads with MiXCR, one entry per CDR3 protein. This sample has about 300,000 distinct CDR3 sequences, with around 20% found just once.

The rearrangement uses TRBV28 and TRBJ1-1, with D perhaps TRBD1 (5 bases). This TCR derives from a man aged 50 to 60 with Graves' ophthalmopathy. Sample: blood. CDR3 sequence: CATTHRGGSDEAFF. The DNA of the CDR3 is TGTGCCACCACCCACCGGGGGGGATCGGATGAAGCTTTCTTT.